The 13 T cell receptor beta chains reported below all come from one sample, sequenced in a study of T cell changes during pregnancy in multiple sclerosis. The assay was immunoSEQ multiplex PCR, and TCRdb's table has in-frame clones only and misses some. This table holds around 55,000 clones, over 80% found once. The sequences come from CD4+ T cells from peripheral blood mononuclear cells, collected in the first trimester of pregnancy. These receptors all come from a female donor with multiple sclerosis, enrolled in a pregnancy study.

The rearrangement uses TRBV6-6 and TRBJ2-7, with TRBD1 matching 9 bases. Germline V gene data show CDR1 as MNHNY and CDR2 as SVGAGI (reference sequence). The CDR3 totals 14 residues. The V gene end was trimmed by 4 bases and the J gene end by 6 bases; junction bases not matched to a gene: 7. The CDR3 protein is CASSSGTGLGEQYF. CDR3 nucleotides: TGTGCCAGCAGTTCCGGGACAGGGTTAGGCGAGCAGTACTTC.

The rearrangement uses TRBV10-3 and TRBJ1-1; the D is unclear. CDR3 length: 15 amino acids. Trimming cost V 6 bases and J 3 bases, with 17 bases left between them. Germline CDR1 ENHRY, CDR2 SYGVKD. The CDR3 DNA is TGTGCCATCAGAAATACTATCGGCCGGGACACTGAAGCTTTCTTT. Its translation is CAIRNTIGRDTEAFF.

The chain joins TRBV7-2 to TRBJ1-5; D call uncertain. The CDR3 is made up of 15 amino acids. Germline CDR1 is SGHTA and CDR2 is FQGNSA. Trimming shortened V by 1 base and J by 1 base, and 8 bases separated the two germline ends. CDR3 in DNA: TGTGCCAGCAGCTTAGTCACCGGGAGCAATCAGCCCCAGCATTTT. Residues: CASSLVTGSNQPQHF.

This clone was detected once. The chain combines TRBV11-2 with TRBJ2-4; D perhaps matches TRBD1 (5 bases). V lost 5 bases to trimming and J lost 7 bases, with 24 bases between them. Per germline, CDR1 SGHAT and CDR2 FQNNGV. The CDR3 has 17 residues. This CDR3 reads CASSRKAGQVVLNIQYF. The DNA for the CDR3 is TGTGCCAGCAGCAGAAAAGCAGGGCAGGTAGTTTTGAACATTCAGTACTTC.

J is TRBJ2-2 and V is TRBV10-3; TRBD2 is a possible D gene (6 bases). Germline assignment: CDR1 ENHRY and CDR2 SYGVKD. Trimming shortened V by 4 bases and J by 5 bases, and 8 bases separated the two germline ends. The CDR3 is 13 residues long. The CDR3 loop is CAISGGTTGELFF. CDR3 coding DNA: TGTGCCATCAGTGGGGGGACTACCGGGGAGCTGTTTTTT.

The V call is TRBV7-8, the J call TRBJ1-1, with TRBD1 matching over 7 bases. The germline V gene has CDR1 SGHVS and CDR2 FQNEAQ. This CDR3 comprises 15 residues. Trimming at V came to 5 bases and at J to 1 base, leaving 7 bases not matched to a gene. The CDR3 DNA reads as TGTGCCAGCAGCGCTGGACAGGCGAGGAACACTGAAGCTTTCTTT. This encodes CASSAGQARNTEAFF.

This clone was detected a few times. V is TRBV6-5 and J is TRBJ1-2; weak D call: TRBD1 (6 bases). Germline V gene sequence: CDR1 MNHEY, CDR2 SVGAGI. The ends were cut back, 6 bases at V and 4 bases at J, with 12 bases in the middle. This CDR3 is built from 13 residues. The CDR3 reads CASRWDNSYGYTF. In nucleotides, the CDR3 is TGTGCCAGCAGGTGGGACAACTCCTATGGCTACACCTTC.

The chain combines TRBV19 with TRBJ1-3, with D unclear. Per the germline V gene, CDR1 is LNHDA and CDR2 is SQIVND (reference sequence). CDR3 size: 14 residues. V was shortened by 6 bases and J by 2 bases, with 11 bases between the two germline ends. The CDR3 bases are TGTGCCAGTAGAAGGTCCGGGGCTGGAAACACCATATATTTT. Encoded protein: CASRRSGAGNTIYF.

The genes are TRBV5-4 and TRBJ2-1; 7 nucleotides align to TRBD2. This CDR3 has 16 residues. V lost 1 base to trimming and J lost 7 bases; unmatched junction nucleotides: 11. Germline V gene lookup returns CDR1 SGHNT and CDR2 YYREEE (reference sequence). The CDR3 protein is CASSLFRGGHRNEQFF. Here the CDR3 DNA reads TGTGCCAGCAGCTTGTTTAGGGGAGGGCACAGGAATGAGCAGTTCTTC.

The chain carries TRBV15 and TRBJ1-3, with D tentatively TRBD1 (5 bases). The V gene's germline CDR1 is LNHNV and CDR2 YYDKDF (reference sequence). The CDR3 is 15 residues long. V was cut by 1 base and J by 8 bases, with 15 bases left in between. CDR3 coding DNA: TGTGCCACCAGCAGAGGGGGGAGCGCGGGATACACCATATATTTT. Translated, it gives CATSRGGSAGYTIYF.

The genes are TRBV2 and TRBJ1-3, with no clear D. Trimming cost V 6 bases and J 0 bases, with 12 bases left between them. Per the germline V gene, CDR1 is SNHLY and CDR2 is FYNNEI. CDR3 length: 15 amino acids. The CDR3: CASRQDWGSGNTIYF. The CDR3 nucleotides are TGTGCCAGCAGGCAGGACTGGGGCTCTGGAAACACCATATATTTT.

The chain carries TRBV2 and TRBJ2-5; 7 nucleotides align to TRBD2. CDR3 size: 15 residues. Looked up from germline, CDR1 is SNHLY and CDR2 is FYNNEI. V gave up 5 bases and J gave up 1 base; unmatched junction bases: 7. CDR3 nucleotides: TGTGCCAGCAGTCTAGGACTAGAGTCCCAAGAGACCCAGTACTTC. Its translation: CASSLGLESQETQYF.

This chain joins TRBV5-1 and TRBJ2-3, with a possible D match to TRBD1 (5 bases). From germline, CDR1 is SGHRS and CDR2 YFSETQ. The ends were cut back, 1 base at V and 6 bases at J, with 12 bases in the middle. The CDR3 contains 14 residues. The CDR3 loop is CASSLKAGPDTQYF. CDR3 DNA sequence: TGCGCCAGCAGCTTGAAGGCAGGGCCCGATACGCAGTATTTT.